This T cell receptor (beta chain) stems from a study of post-analysis software for immune sequencing data (dated by TCRdb to the mid-2010s). About the study as a whole: Recorded disease courses included relapsing-remitting, secondary progressive and progressive-relapsing multiple sclerosis, with some patients lacking subtype annotation. The patient repertoires were set against about eleven previously published healthy control repertoires from donors whose ages ranged from roughly 6 to 25 years. A subset of samples was prepared in parallel using single-end sample barcoding, then pooled and co-amplified after Illumina adapter ligation. General conclusions and limits of the study: The control group was slightly older than the multiple sclerosis patient group. Significantly higher frequencies in patients than in controls were found for roughly 5 TRBV segments, including TRBV5-6, TRBV5-1 and TRBV20-1. Compared with controls, multiple sclerosis patients had significantly lower normalized Chao1 diversity, a finding suggesting substantial peripheral T-cell clonal expansion. Strong co-clustering of samples prepared in the same batch was shown by direct clustering with F measure, prompting a batch-effect correction.

Libraries were made using PCR. Sequenced on an Illumina HiSeq 2500. Unique molecular identifiers were incorporated into TCR beta cDNA libraries to reduce PCR and sequencing biases. Per 1 to 10 million input T cells, some 500,000 cDNA molecules were obtained, such that each molecule approximated one T cell. Patient libraries were prepared and sequenced with the same protocol used for the earlier healthy control dataset. Within a given batch, samples were prepared together, multiplexed and sequenced on the same HiSeq lane. The study's own analysis went as follows. MIGEC handled the raw barcoded reads, throwing out single-read molecular identifier groups before consensus assembly and CDR3 extraction. VDJtools was used for post-analysis of the clonotype tables, and diversity was normalized by down-sampling every dataset to the size of the smallest sample. Repertoire overlap clustering matched CDR3 amino acid but not nucleotide sequences to correct batch-related cross-sample contamination. TCRdb handled the public reads itself, with Q25 trimming in fastp and clone calling in MiXCR, and kept productive beta chains. CDR3 protein sequences are deduplicated, and each keeps its most common genes and DNA. TCRdb, rather than the study authors, made the V and J calls. Recorded for this sample are roughly 800,000 distinct CDR3 sequences; 25% to 30% of them occurred a single time. The top ten clones comprise 0.5% to 0.6% of the sample.

A remark on this clonotype: Which antigen it targets is not known. No quality values exist for individual bases; no much larger clone is one base distant.

To demonstrate the VDJtools post-analysis software, the study profiled TCR beta repertoires from the peripheral blood of around 13 young patients with multiple sclerosis. Multiple sclerosis patients were children and adolescents aged about 6 to 15 years. The germline V gene gives CDR1 as MNHEY and CDR2 as SVGEGT. The germline ends are 13 bases apart after V is trimmed by 7 bases and J by 12 bases. From the cysteine through the phenylalanine, the CDR3 covers 12 amino acids. CDR3 DNA only is kept here, 36 bases in frame from base 1. The clonotype was recovered from a girl aged 10 to 17 with multiple sclerosis. This chain joins TRBV6-2 or TRBV6-3 to TRBJ2-6, with the D gene too uncertain to name. The sequencing sample was made of blood. The nucleotide sequence is TGTGCCAGCACCGCGGCAATCGGCGTCCTGACTTTC. This yields the protein CASTAAIGVLTF.